This entry lists 14 T cell receptor beta chains sequenced from one sample in a study of shared clonotypes between healthy human individuals. The method was immunoSEQ multiplex PCR; TCRdb's version includes in-frame clones alone and lacks a portion of them. The sample comprises some 2,500,000 clones, roughly 92% of which are singletons, and 0.37% rests with the top ten. The sample comprised naive CD4+ T cells from PBMCs. Subset reported: CD45RA+ positively selected. All receptors derive from a man in his late teens or twenties in good health. Some clones in this sample may be carry-over from other donors' samples.

The chain uses TRBV18 and TRBJ2-7; the D is unclear. Germline lookup yields CDR1 KGHSH and CDR2 LQKENI. V was clipped by 3 bases and J by 5 bases, with 11 bases between them. This CDR3 has 13 residues. The CDR3 nucleotides are TGTGCCAGCTCACCGGGCAGGATCCACGAGCAGTACTTC. It codes for CASSPGRIHEQYF.

The rearrangement links TRBV14 to TRBJ2-2, with 8 bases fitting TRBD2. Germline trimming cut 2 bases from V and 6 bases from J; bases unmatched to any gene: 11. There are 17 residues in the CDR3. Germline CDR1 is SGHDN and CDR2 is FVKESK. The CDR3 region has the DNA TGTGCCAGCAGCCAAACAGTTAGCGGGAAGGGTTCCGGGGAGCTGTTTTTT. Its translation: CASSQTVSGKGSGELFF.

This clone was detected once. The chain has TRBV7-2 and TRBJ2-4; weak D call: TRBD2 (5 bases). The CDR3 sequence is 14 residues long. Per the germline V gene, CDR1 is SGHTA and CDR2 is FQGNSA. The germline V and J ends were trimmed by 10 bases and 6 bases, with 19 bases remaining between them. The CDR3 DNA reads as TGTGCCACGCTAGAAGAGAGGGCGTTAAACATTCAGTACTTC. It yields the protein CATLEERALNIQYF.

The chain has TRBV5-1 and TRBJ1-3; TRBD1 agrees at 7 bases. Germline V gene sequence: CDR1 SGHRS, CDR2 YFSETQ. The V gene end was trimmed by 1 base and the J gene end by 0 bases; junction bases not matched to a gene: 7. The CDR3 consists of 17 residues. Here the CDR3 DNA reads TGCGCCAGCAGCTTGAACAGGGACAGCCGCTCTGGAAACACCATATATTTT. Its protein is CASSLNRDSRSGNTIYF.

The CDR3 sequence: CASSRLLPGQNTEAFF. The CDR3 nucleotides are TGTGCCAGCAGCAGACTTCTCCCGGGACAGAACACTGAAGCTTTCTTT. This chain joins TRBV7-9 and TRBJ1-1; D is possibly TRBD1 (6 bases). Germline values: CDR1 SEHNR, CDR2 FQNEAQ (reference sequence). Trimming shortened V by 5 bases and J by 1 base, and 17 bases separated the two germline ends. This CDR3 has 16 residues.

The rearrangement uses TRBV10-2 and TRBJ2-7; possible D gene TRBD1, 5 bases. The germline V gene has CDR1 WSHSY and CDR2 SAAADI. Between the trimmed V and J ends, which lost 10 bases and 1 base, there was a span of 8 bases. The CDR3 spans 11 residues. This CDR3 reads CATRQSYEQYF. CDR3 coding DNA: TGCGCCACCCGACAGTCCTACGAGCAGTACTTC.

The gene calls are TRBV10-3 and TRBJ2-2; no firm D call. Trimming took off 4 bases at V and 1 base at J, with 13 bases between the two ends. CDR3 length: 16 amino acids. CDR1 ENHRY and CDR2 SYGVKD come from the germline V gene. Here the CDR3 DNA reads TGTGCCATCAGTGTGACGGTGGGTAAGAACACCGGGGAGCTGTTTTTT. Translating it yields CAISVTVGKNTGELFF.

The chain uses TRBV6-1 and TRBJ2-7, with 7 nucleotides matching TRBD2. CDR1 and CDR2 (germline): MNHNS, SASEGT. This CDR3 comprises 14 residues. The trim removed 7 bases at V and 6 bases at J, leaving 12 bases unmatched. Here the CDR3 DNA reads TGTGCCAGCAAGTCCGAGGGAGGGCCGGGCGAGCAGTACTTC. This sequence encodes CASKSEGGPGEQYF.

CDR3 protein: CASSHAPGQKLYEQYF. In DNA, the CDR3 is TGTGCCAGCAGCCATGCGCCGGGACAGAAGCTCTACGAGCAGTACTTC. This chain uses TRBV4-2 with TRBJ2-7, with 7 bases lining up with TRBD1. This CDR3 comprises 16 residues. Germline CDR1 is LGHNA and CDR2 is YNFKEQ. After removal of 3 bases from V and 3 bases from J, the junction contained 11 bases not matched to a gene.

The genes are TRBV18 and TRBJ2-2; maybe TRBD2 (5 bases). Germline V gene lookup returns CDR1 KGHSH and CDR2 LQKENI. V was cut by 0 bases and J by 0 bases, with 11 bases left in between. CDR3 length: 17 residues. CDR3 sequence (DNA): TGTGCCAGCTCACCACCTTCAGCGGCTACGAACACCGGGGAGCTGTTTTTT. Amino acids: CASSPPSAATNTGELFF.

This clone was detected only once. J is TRBJ1-2 and V is TRBV7-2; D is undetermined. From germline, CDR1 is SGHTA and CDR2 FQGNSA. Trimming shortened V by 4 bases and J by 3 bases, and 6 bases separated the two germline ends. The CDR3 length is 12 residues. This CDR3 reads CASSYSHYGYTF. The CDR3 region has the DNA TGTGCCAGCAGCTATTCACACTATGGCTACACCTTC.

The chain couples TRBV7-9 to TRBJ2-1; TRBD1 matches at 8 bases. The germline V gene encodes CDR1 SEHNR and CDR2 FQNEAQ (reference sequence). V lost 1 base to trimming and J lost 1 base; unmatched junction nucleotides: 9. There are 18 residues in the CDR3. The CDR3 sequence: CASSLGRGLKDSYNEQFF. CDR3 in DNA: TGTGCCAGCAGCTTAGGCAGGGGGCTGAAGGATTCCTACAATGAGCAGTTCTTC.

The chain uses TRBV30 and TRBJ2-2; no firm D call. The V end was cut by 2 bases, the J end by 2 bases, with 9 bases between. The CDR3 covers 14 residues. Per the germline V gene, CDR1 is GTSNPN and CDR2 is SVGIG (reference sequence). This CDR3 reads CAWSLQPNTGELFF. The DNA for the CDR3 is TGTGCCTGGAGTCTCCAGCCTAACACCGGGGAGCTGTTTTTT.

In nucleotides, the CDR3 is TGTGCCAGCAGTGACTCAGGACAGGGGAACACTGAAGCTTTCTTT. Translation: CASSDSGQGNTEAFF. The chain uses TRBV25-1 and TRBJ1-1, with 8 bases aligning to TRBD1. Trimming removed 3 bases from V and 1 base from J; junction bases left unmatched: 4. This CDR3 is built from 15 residues. The germline CDR1 and CDR2 sequences are MGHDK and SYGVNS.